These 21 T cell receptor beta chains were all obtained from the same sample, sequenced in a study of cytomegalovirus exposure and HLA in healthy donors (dated by TCRdb to 2015 to 2018). Receptors were amplified or captured by the immunoSEQ multiplex PCR assay. For the multiplex PCR, a mixture combining 60 forward primers for TCR Vbeta segments and 13 reverse primers for TCR Jbeta segments was used. Entries here come from immuneACCESS through TCRdb and include only in-frame sequences with V and J called. Some clones fail to appear in such tables; in the studies checked, an unresolved V gene covers under half of the shortfall, and the cause of the remainder is unknown. Counted in this sample were about 76,000 clones; approximately 80% of them appeared once. Clones ranked in the top ten supply 1.9% of the sample. Sequencing input: PBMCs. These receptors came from a woman aged 30 to 39 in good health and CMV-seronegative.

This clone has just one count. The CDR3 sequence is CASGLWLSDYGYTF. For the CDR3, the DNA is TGTGCTAGTGGTTTGTGGCTCTCTGACTATGGCTACACCTTC. The J gene is TRBJ1-2, the V gene TRBV12-5; D unclear. V shed 2 bases and J shed 3 bases, with 10 bases lying between them. The CDR3 is 14 amino acids. Per the germline V gene, CDR1 is LGHNT and CDR2 is FRNRAP.

The J gene is TRBJ1-5, the V gene TRBV5-6; D perhaps matches TRBD1 (5 bases). The germline V gene has CDR1 SGHDT and CDR2 YYEEEE. V lost 4 bases to trimming and J lost 6 bases, with 11 bases between them. This CDR3 is 13 amino acids long. CDR3 DNA sequence: TGTGCCAGCAGCCCCGGGAGGGGTCAGCCCCAGCATTTT. It translates to CASSPGRGQPQHF.

The V and J genes are TRBV5-1 and TRBJ1-4; 8 bases align to TRBD1. The germline CDR1 and CDR2 sequences are SGHRS and YFSETQ. The trim removed 0 bases at V and 0 bases at J, leaving 4 bases unmatched. This CDR3 spans 17 amino acids. CDR3 amino acids: CASSLAGQGTTNEKLFF. The DNA of the CDR3 is TGCGCCAGCAGCTTGGCAGGACAGGGCACAACTAATGAAAAACTGTTTTTT.

This rearrangement joins TRBV4-3 to TRBJ1-5, with 8 positions matching TRBD1. Germline V gene lookup returns CDR1 LGHNA and CDR2 YSLEER. The CDR3 spans 15 residues. V was clipped by 1 base and J by 6 bases; unmatched bases: 5. CDR3 nucleotides: TGCGCCAGCAGCCAAGGACAGGGGTGGGGTCAGCCCCAGCATTTT. Translating it yields CASSQGQGWGQPQHF.

This chain connects TRBV5-6 to TRBJ2-7; 12 positions agree with TRBD2. The CDR3 contains 18 residues. Germline CDR1 SGHDT, CDR2 YYEEEE. V trimming: 0 bases; J trimming: 9 bases; junction bases outside the gene matches: 16. In DNA, the CDR3 is TGTGCCAGCAGCTTGGCGGGGGGGCCCGGACTAGCGGGAATCGGGCAGTACTTC. It codes for CASSLAGGPGLAGIGQYF.

This clone occurred a few times. V is TRBV6-1 and J is TRBJ1-2; the D is unclear. The CDR3 runs to 13 residues. CDR1 is MNHNS and CDR2 is SASEGT in the germline V gene. The V end was cut by 4 bases, the J end by 4 bases, with 10 bases between. CDR3 sequence reads: CASSAGITYGYTF. The CDR3 DNA sequence: TGTGCCAGCAGTGCCGGGATAACCTATGGCTACACCTTC.

The DNA of the CDR3 is TGTGCCAGCGGGCTCCGGGACAGGGAGGGTAACTATGGCTACACCTTC. This codes for CASGLRDREGNYGYTF. This chain connects TRBV27 to TRBJ1-2; 9 nucleotides line up with TRBD1. The CDR3 contains 16 residues. V lost 8 bases and J lost 1; bases outside the gene matches: 11. CDR1 and CDR2 (germline): MNHEY, SMNVEV (reference sequence).

The chain has TRBV27 and TRBJ2-1, with D tentatively TRBD2 (5 bases). The V end lost 4 bases, the J end lost 0 bases, and 13 bases lay between the germline ends. The CDR3 sequence is 16 residues long. Germline CDR1 is MNHEY and CDR2 is SMNVEV (reference sequence). The CDR3 region is CASSSILGYSYNEQFF. For the CDR3, the DNA is TGTGCCAGCAGTTCCATACTAGGCTACTCCTACAATGAGCAGTTCTTC.

This clone was seen more than once but under ten times. The rearrangement joins TRBV28 to TRBJ2-7; 9 bases are a match to TRBD1. The germline V gene encodes CDR1 MDHEN and CDR2 SYDVKM. This CDR3 region has 15 residues. V gave up 7 bases and J gave up 4 bases; unmatched junction bases: 11. In DNA, the CDR3 is TGTGCCAGCACAGGGCCGGGGACAGGGCTATACGAGCAGTACTTC. Translated, it gives CASTGPGTGLYEQYF.

Remarks on this clone: A read error may produce the germline difference seen at one junction end. The chain carries TRBV7-9 and TRBJ1-2; D not certain. This CDR3 region has 14 residues. Germline V gene sequence: CDR1 SEHNR, CDR2 FQNEAQ (reference sequence). CDR3 DNA: TGTTCCAGCAGCTTGGACCTCGGGGTGGGGGGCTACACCTTC. It yields the protein CSSSLDLGVGGYTF.

The chain carries TRBV29-1 and TRBJ2-1; 12 bases agree with TRBD2. V was clipped by 7 bases and J by 6 bases; unmatched bases: 16. From germline, CDR1 is SQVTM and CDR2 ANQGSEA. The CDR3 length is 17 residues. The CDR3 sequence: CSGLWASGRAFINEQFF. CDR3 nucleotide sequence: TGCAGCGGCTTATGGGCTAGCGGGAGGGCCTTTATCAATGAGCAGTTCTTC.

The chain employs TRBV5-1 and TRBJ2-7, with 10 bases lining up with TRBD2. With V trimmed by 1 base and J by 2 bases, 3 bases remained unmatched. The CDR3 contains 15 residues. Germline V gene sequence: CDR1 SGHRS, CDR2 YFSETQ. This CDR3 reads CASSLRGLAAYEQYF. The CDR3, as DNA: TGCGCCAGCAGCTTGCGAGGACTAGCGGCCTACGAGCAGTACTTC.

V usage is TRBV7-6 and J usage is TRBJ2-2; the match to TRBD1 covers 8 bases. Unmatched junction bases numbered 4, after V lost 4 bases and J lost 6 bases. The CDR3 is 14 residues long. Germline V CDR1 and CDR2: SGHVS, FNYEAQ. This CDR3 reads CASSSSQGAGELFF. Here the CDR3 DNA reads TGTGCCAGCAGCTCCTCACAGGGGGCCGGGGAGCTGTTTTTT.

The V call is TRBV11-2, the J call TRBJ2-5; D unclear. The CDR3 runs to 13 residues. Germline CDR1 reads SGHAT; CDR2 reads FQNNGV. Trimming removed 3 bases from V and 2 bases from J, with 7 bases in between. The CDR3 region has the DNA TGTGCCAGCAGCTTCGGTTCACAAGAGACCCAGTACTTC. The encoded protein is CASSFGSQETQYF.

The chain combines TRBV6-6 with TRBJ1-5, with a tentative D call TRBD1 (6 bases). This CDR3 contains 15 residues. Per germline, CDR1 MNHNY and CDR2 SVGAGI (reference sequence). Trimming took off 6 bases at V and 0 bases at J, with 12 bases between the two ends. CDR3 residues: CASRRDTNSNQPQHF. The CDR3, as DNA: TGTGCCAGCAGAAGGGACACAAATAGCAATCAGCCCCAGCATTTT.

This clone was seen a single time. The rearrangement uses TRBV27 and TRBJ2-3, with D possibly TRBD2 on 5 matching bases. Germline V CDR1 and CDR2: MNHEY, SMNVEV (reference sequence). V was trimmed by 4 bases and J by 2 bases, leaving 19 bases between them. This CDR3 comprises 17 residues. The CDR3 region has the DNA TGTGCCAGCAGTTCGCCCCGGACTGGAACTTACACAGATACGCAGTATTTT. Its protein is CASSSPRTGTYTDTQYF.

The chain combines TRBV2 with TRBJ2-1, with 9 bases aligning to TRBD1. J gave up 3 bases and V 5 bases, and 5 bases lay outside the gene matches. This CDR3 contains 15 residues. In germline, CDR1 is SNHLY, CDR2 FYNNEI. DNA of the CDR3: TGTGCCAGCAGTCAGGGACAGGGTAGCTACAATGAGCAGTTCTTC. This sequence encodes CASSQGQGSYNEQFF.

This clone showed up just a few times. This sequence joins TRBV25-1 and TRBJ1-3; 8 positions agree with TRBD1. Trimming took 5 bases from V and 3 from J; bases not matched to a gene: 6. The CDR3 contains 15 residues. CDR1 and CDR2 (germline): MGHDK, SYGVNS. CDR3 in DNA: TGTGCCAGCAGTAGGACAGGGTCGGGTGGAAACACCATATATTTT. Translating it yields CASSRTGSGGNTIYF. Combining the CDR3 with reference TRBV25-1 and TRBJ1-3 gives the whole variable domain EADIYQTPRYLVIGTGKKITLECSQTMGHDKMYWYQQDPGMELHLIHYSYGVNSTEKGDLSSESTVSRIRTEHFPLTLESARPSHTSQYLCASSRTGSGGNTIYFGEGSWLTVV.

This clone has just one count. V gene TRBV7-9 combines with J gene TRBJ2-3, with 7 bases that match TRBD1. Looked up from germline, CDR1 is SEHNR and CDR2 is FQNEAQ (reference sequence). The CDR3 length is 18 residues. The V gene end was trimmed by 10 bases and the J gene end by 3 bases; junction bases not matched to a gene: 22. The CDR3 DNA sequence: TGTGCCACCGCCGTCGTCAGGGGGTCATTCCGATTGACAGATACGCAGTATTTT. It encodes CATAVVRGSFRLTDTQYF.

This clone was found a few times. J is TRBJ1-1 and V is TRBV6-1; 11 positions match TRBD1. CDR1 is MNHNS and CDR2 is SASEGT in the germline V gene. The CDR3 contains 14 residues. The trim removed 6 bases at V and 2 bases at J, leaving 2 bases unmatched. CDR3 sequence: CASSRTGGNTEAFF. CDR3 DNA sequence: TGTGCCAGCAGCCGGACAGGGGGCAACACTGAAGCTTTCTTT.

This chain uses TRBV19 with TRBJ2-7, with 10 bases fitting TRBD2. CDR1 is LNHDA and CDR2 is SQIVND in the germline V gene (reference sequence). CDR3 size: 13 residues. J lost 4 bases, V lost 4 bases, and 1 base had no gene match. The CDR3 protein is CASSTLAGYEQYF. Written as DNA, the CDR3 is TGTGCCAGTAGTACACTAGCGGGATACGAGCAGTACTTC. Using reference TRBV19 and TRBJ2-7 for the parts outside the CDR3, the full variable domain is DGGITQSPKYLFRKEGQNVTLSCEQNLNHDAMYWYRQDPGQGLRLIYYSQIVNDFQKGDIAEGYSVSREKKESFPLTVTSAQKNPTAFYLCASSTLAGYEQYFGPGTRLTVT.